The entry below gives a single T cell receptor (beta chain) sequence along with its context. Its antigen is unknown. A 5'RACE template switching approach incorporating UMIs was used to make TCR beta cDNA. One entry per CDR3 protein, without DNA, is what TCRdb gives after re-calling the 5' RACE reads. The ten top clones account for approximately 11%, within a sample of fewer than 400,000 distinct CDR3 sequences. The germline CDR1 and CDR2 sequences are LGHDT and YNNKEL (reference sequence). The CDR3 is 15 residues long. The data belong to a study of T cells expressing NK-cell markers. Study as a whole: According to the study, TCR beta repertoires originated from sorted CD3+CD56+NKG2C+, CD3+CD56+NKG2C- and CD3+CD56-NKG2C+ T cells. Sequencing covered eight donors, seven HCMV-seropositive and one seronegative.

Overall study results and limits: Whether expanded NKG2C+ T cell clones were HCMV-specific remained unclear.

J is TRBJ2-1 and V is TRBV3-1; TCRdb gives TRBD2 as the D gene, but with no DNA this cannot be confirmed. Sequenced input: blood T cells: a sorted CD56 or NKG2C T cell subset, CD4+ or CD8+ T cells, or bulk PBMC T cells (not recorded which). This sequence was found in a woman in her fifties or sixties in good health. The CDR3 reads CASSQGSGPRNEQFF.